Detailed here is one T cell receptor (beta chain). This clonotype was counted only a few times. There is no known antigen for this receptor. No base quality values were provided; no much bigger clone lies one nucleotide off. This specimen comes from a study of post-analysis software for immune sequencing data (dated by TCRdb to between 2014 and 2017). About the investigation overall: Relapsing-remitting, secondary progressive and progressive-relapsing multiple sclerosis were recorded as disease courses, and subtype annotation was lacking for some patients. The patient repertoires were compared against fewer than twelve previously published healthy control repertoires obtained from donors aged roughly 6 to 25 years. A subset of samples was prepared in parallel using single-end sample barcoding, then pooled and co-amplified after Illumina adapter ligation.

The germline V gene (reference sequence) sets CDR1 to MNHEY and CDR2 to SMNVEV. The CDR3, cysteine through phenylalanine, is 16 amino acids long. Only the CDR3 DNA stays, 48 bases, in frame from base 1. Between the V and J ends, shortened by 3 bases and 0 bases respectively, the junction contains 14 bases. The library was built by means of PCR. For sequencing, an Illumina HiSeq 2500 was employed. Unique molecular identifiers were incorporated into TCR beta cDNA libraries to reduce PCR and sequencing biases. Every 1 to 10 million input T cells yielded roughly 500,000 cDNA molecules, meaning each molecule approximated one T cell. Patient libraries were prepared and sequenced with the same protocol used for the earlier healthy control dataset. Samples belonging to the same batch were prepared together, multiplexed and sequenced on a shared HiSeq lane. The authors processed their data as follows. MIGEC was used to process the raw barcoded reads, and molecular identifier groups with only a single read were discarded before consensus assembly and CDR3 extraction. Clonotype tables were post-analysed with VDJtools, normalizing diversity by down-sampling all datasets to the smallest sample size. Repertoire overlap clustering matched CDR3 amino acid but not nucleotide sequences to correct batch-related cross-sample contamination. TCRdb redid the processing of the public reads, applying fastp at Q25 and MiXCR, and retained in-frame beta chains. Rows are unified per CDR3 protein, each entry keeping the most common DNA and genes. The V and J calls were determined by TCRdb, not by the authors. The sample includes hundreds of thousands of distinct CDR3 sequences, with 59% observed a single time. 11% of the sample belongs to the ten largest clones.

TCR beta repertoires were profiled from peripheral blood of roughly twelve young patients with multiple sclerosis to demonstrate the VDJtools post-analysis software. Multiple sclerosis patients were children and adolescents aged about 6 to 16 years. Results and caveats for the whole study, not just this receptor: Roughly 5 TRBV segments, including TRBV5-6, TRBV5-1 and TRBV20-1, were significantly more frequent in patients than controls. The control group was slightly older than the multiple sclerosis patient group. Direct clustering with F measure showed strong co-clustering of samples prepared in the same batch, prompting a batch-effect correction. Normalized Chao1 diversity was significantly lower in multiple sclerosis patients than controls, suggesting substantial peripheral T-cell clonal expansion.

The receptor chain draws on TRBV27 and TRBJ2-5; the D gene assignment is ambiguous. This receptor was obtained from a girl aged 2-15 years with multiple sclerosis. The source material was blood. The DNA is TGTGCCAGCAGTTTCGGCAGTTCGAATTACCAAGAGACCCAGTACTTC. It specifies CASSFGSSNYQETQYF.